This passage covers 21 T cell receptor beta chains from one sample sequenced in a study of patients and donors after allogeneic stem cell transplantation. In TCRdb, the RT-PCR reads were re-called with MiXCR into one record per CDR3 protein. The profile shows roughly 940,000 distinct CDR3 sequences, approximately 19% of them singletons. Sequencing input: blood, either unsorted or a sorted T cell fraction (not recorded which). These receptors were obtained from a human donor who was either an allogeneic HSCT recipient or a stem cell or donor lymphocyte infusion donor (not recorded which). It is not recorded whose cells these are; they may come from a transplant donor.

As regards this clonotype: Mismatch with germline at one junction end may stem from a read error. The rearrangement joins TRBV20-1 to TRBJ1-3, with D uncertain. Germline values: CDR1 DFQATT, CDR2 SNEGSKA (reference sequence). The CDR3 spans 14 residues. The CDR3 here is CSARREDSGNTIYF. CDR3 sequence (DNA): TGCAGTGCTAGGCGGGAAGACTCTGGCAACACCATATATTTT.

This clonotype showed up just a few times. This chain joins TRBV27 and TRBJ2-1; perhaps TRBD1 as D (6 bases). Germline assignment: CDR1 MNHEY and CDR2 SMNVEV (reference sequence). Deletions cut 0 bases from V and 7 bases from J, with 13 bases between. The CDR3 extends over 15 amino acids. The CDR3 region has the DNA TGTGCCAGCAGTTTATCCGTGGGGGCTGGGAATGAGCAGTTCTTC. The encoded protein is CASSLSVGAGNEQFF.

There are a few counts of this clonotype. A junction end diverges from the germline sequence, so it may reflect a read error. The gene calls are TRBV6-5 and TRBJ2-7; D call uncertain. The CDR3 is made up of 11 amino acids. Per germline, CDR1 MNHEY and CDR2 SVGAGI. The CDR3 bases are TGTGCCAGCAGTTACTCCGACGAGCAGTACTTC. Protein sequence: CASSYSDEQYF.

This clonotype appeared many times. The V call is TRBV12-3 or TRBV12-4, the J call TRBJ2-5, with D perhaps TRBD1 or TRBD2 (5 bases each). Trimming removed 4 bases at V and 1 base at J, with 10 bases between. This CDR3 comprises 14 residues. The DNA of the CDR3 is TGTGCCAGCAGTTCCCCGGGGCTCCAAGAGACCCAGTACTTC. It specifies CASSSPGLQETQYF.

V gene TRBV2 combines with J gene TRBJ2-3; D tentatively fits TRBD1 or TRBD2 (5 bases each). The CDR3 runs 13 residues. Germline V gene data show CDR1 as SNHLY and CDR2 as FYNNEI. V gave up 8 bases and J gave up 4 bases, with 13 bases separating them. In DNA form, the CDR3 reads TGTGCCAGCGGGGGAGTGTATGCAGATACGCAGTATTTT. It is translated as CASGGVYADTQYF.

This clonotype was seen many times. The CDR3 bases are TGCGCCAGCAGCTTATCACAGAGCTCCTACAATGAGCAGTTCTTC. As protein: CASSLSQSSYNEQFF. The chain joins TRBV5-1 to TRBJ2-1, with D hard to call. The CDR3 is 15 amino acids. Trimming took off 2 bases at V and 0 bases at J, with 9 bases between the two ends. In germline, CDR1 is SGHRS, CDR2 YFSETQ.

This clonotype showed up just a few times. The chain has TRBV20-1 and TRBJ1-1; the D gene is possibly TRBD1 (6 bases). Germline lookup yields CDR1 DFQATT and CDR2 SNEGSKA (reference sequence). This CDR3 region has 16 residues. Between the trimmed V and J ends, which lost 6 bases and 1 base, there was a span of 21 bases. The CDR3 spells CSAPGGGVVSNTEAFF. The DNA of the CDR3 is TGCAGTGCCCCCGGGGGGGGCGTTGTCTCGAACACTGAAGCTTTCTTT.

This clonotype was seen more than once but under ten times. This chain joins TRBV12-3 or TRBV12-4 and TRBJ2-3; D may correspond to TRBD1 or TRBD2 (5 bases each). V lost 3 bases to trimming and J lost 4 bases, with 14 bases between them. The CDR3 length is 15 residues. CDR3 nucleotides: TGTGCCAGCAGTTTGAGGGGTTTCGGGGCAGATACGCAGTATTTT. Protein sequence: CASSLRGFGADTQYF.

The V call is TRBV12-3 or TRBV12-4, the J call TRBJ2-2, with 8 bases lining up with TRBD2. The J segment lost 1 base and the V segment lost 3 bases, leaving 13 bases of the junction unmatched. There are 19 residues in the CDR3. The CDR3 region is CASSFLGLGTSKNTGELFF. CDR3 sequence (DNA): TGTGCCAGCAGTTTTTTGGGACTAGGGACAAGTAAGAACACCGGGGAGCTGTTTTTT.

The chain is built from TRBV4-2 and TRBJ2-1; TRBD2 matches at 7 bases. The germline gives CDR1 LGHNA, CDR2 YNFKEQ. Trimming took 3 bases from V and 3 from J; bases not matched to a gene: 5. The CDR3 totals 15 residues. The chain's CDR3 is CASSQESGIYNEQFF. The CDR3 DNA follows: TGTGCCAGCAGCCAGGAAAGCGGGATCTACAATGAGCAGTTCTTC.

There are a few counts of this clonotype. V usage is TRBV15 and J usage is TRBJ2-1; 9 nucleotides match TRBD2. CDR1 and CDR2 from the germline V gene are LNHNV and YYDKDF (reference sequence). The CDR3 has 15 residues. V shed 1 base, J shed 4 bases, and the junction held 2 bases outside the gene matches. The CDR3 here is CATSRGGRAYNEQFF. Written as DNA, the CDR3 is TGTGCCACCAGCAGAGGCGGGAGGGCTTACAATGAGCAGTTCTTC.

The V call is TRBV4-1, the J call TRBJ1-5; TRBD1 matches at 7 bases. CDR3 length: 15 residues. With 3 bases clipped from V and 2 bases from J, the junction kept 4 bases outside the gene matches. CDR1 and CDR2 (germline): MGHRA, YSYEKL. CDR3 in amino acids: CASSHTGQGNQPQHF. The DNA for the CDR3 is TGCGCCAGCAGCCATACCGGACAGGGCAATCAGCCCCAGCATTTT.

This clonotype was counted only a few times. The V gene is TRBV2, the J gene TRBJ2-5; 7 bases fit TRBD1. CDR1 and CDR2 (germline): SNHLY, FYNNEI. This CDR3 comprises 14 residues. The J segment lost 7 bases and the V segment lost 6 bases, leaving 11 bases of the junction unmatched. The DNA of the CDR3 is TGTGCCAGCAGGAGGGGGCAGGACCCCGGGACCCAGTACTTC. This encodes CASRRGQDPGTQYF.

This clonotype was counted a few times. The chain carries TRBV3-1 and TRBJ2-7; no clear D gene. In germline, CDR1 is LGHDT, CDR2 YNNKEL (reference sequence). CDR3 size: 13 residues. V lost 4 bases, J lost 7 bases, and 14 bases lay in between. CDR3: CASSRNRLSEQYF. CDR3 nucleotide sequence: TGTGCCAGCAGCCGGAACCGACTGTCTGAGCAGTACTTC.

The CDR3 nucleotides are TGTGCCACCGGGGACCAGTATGGCTACACCTTC. This sequence encodes CATGDQYGYTF. This chain connects TRBV24-1 to TRBJ1-2; D perhaps matches TRBD1 (5 bases). Looked up from germline, CDR1 is KGHDR and CDR2 is SFDVKD. Trimming took 9 bases from V and 5 from J, leaving 9 bases between them. CDR3 size: 11 residues.

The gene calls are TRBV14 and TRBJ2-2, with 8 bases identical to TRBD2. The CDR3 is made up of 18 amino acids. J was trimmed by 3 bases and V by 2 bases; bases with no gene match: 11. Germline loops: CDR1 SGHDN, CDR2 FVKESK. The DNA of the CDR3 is TGTGCCAGCAGCCAAATCCTCGGGGCGGGAGGATACACCGGGGAGCTGTTTTTT. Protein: CASSQILGAGGYTGELFF.

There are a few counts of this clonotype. CDR3 nucleotides: TGTGCCAGCAGTACATTATACGGGGGCCGGATAAATGGCTACACCTTC. Protein: CASSTLYGGRINGYTF. The V call is TRBV27, the J call TRBJ1-2; a possible D gene is TRBD1 (6 bases). This CDR3 is 16 amino acids long. Trimming removed 5 bases from V and 6 bases from J, with 22 bases in between. Looked up from germline, CDR1 is MNHEY and CDR2 is SMNVEV (reference sequence).

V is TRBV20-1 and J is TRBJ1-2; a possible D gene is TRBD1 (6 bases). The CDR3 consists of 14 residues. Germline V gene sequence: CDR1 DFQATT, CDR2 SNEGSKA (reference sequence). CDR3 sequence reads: CSPGGGGLNYGYTF. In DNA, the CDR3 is TGCAGCCCCGGGGGGGGCGGACTTAACTATGGCTACACCTTC.

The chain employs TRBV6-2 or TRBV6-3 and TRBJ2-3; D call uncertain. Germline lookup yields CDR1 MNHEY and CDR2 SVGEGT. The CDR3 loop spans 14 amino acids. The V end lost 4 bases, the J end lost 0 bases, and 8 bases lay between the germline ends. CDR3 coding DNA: TGTGCCAGCAGTTCTCGAAGAAGCACAGATACGCAGTATTTT. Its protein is CASSSRRSTDTQYF.

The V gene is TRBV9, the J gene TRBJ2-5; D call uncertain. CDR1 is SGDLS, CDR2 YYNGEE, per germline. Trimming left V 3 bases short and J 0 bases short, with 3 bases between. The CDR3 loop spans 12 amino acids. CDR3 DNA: TGTGCCAGCAGCGAGGACCAAGAGACCCAGTACTTC. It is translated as CASSEDQETQYF. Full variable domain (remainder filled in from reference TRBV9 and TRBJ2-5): DSGVTQTPKHLITATGQRVTLRCSPRSGDLSVYWYQQSLDQGLQFLIQYYNGEERAKGNILERFSAQQFPDLHSELNLSSLELGDSALYFCASSEDQETQYFGPGTRLLVL.

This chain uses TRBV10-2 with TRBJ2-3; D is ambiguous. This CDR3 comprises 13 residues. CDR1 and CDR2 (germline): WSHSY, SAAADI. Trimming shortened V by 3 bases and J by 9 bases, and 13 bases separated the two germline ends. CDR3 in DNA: TGCGCCAGCAGTGACGGCAAGGGAAAGACGCAGTATTTT. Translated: CASSDGKGKTQYF.